This T cell receptor beta chain was retrieved from a study of graft-versus-host responses after intestinal transplantation. The CDR3 is 16 residues long. V was pared by 7 bases and J by 0 bases, with 16 bases between. Germline V gene sequence: CDR1 MNHEY, CDR2 SMNVEV (reference sequence). As concerns this clone: The antigen is undetermined.

Study-wide points: There were GvH clones found in recipient marrow, and some of them appeared first in ileum or blood.

This table comes from immunoSEQ multiplex PCR, and its TCRdb copy is limited to in-frame clones, with some not included. The table has tens of thousands of clones, roughly 96% seen once. Material: unstimulated CD8+ T cells sorted from spleen or lymph node cells, obtained before transplant. The genes are TRBV27 and TRBJ2-1, with D perhaps TRBD2 (6 bases). This TCR derives from a human donor who was the organ donor for an intestinal transplant. The chain's CDR3 is CASTVSIGGSYNEQFF. DNA of the CDR3: TGTGCCAGCACGGTATCCATCGGGGGCTCCTACAATGAGCAGTTCTTC.